This TCR beta chain was observed in a study of T-cell memory formation after mild COVID-19 (dated by TCRdb to the early 2020s). Regarding the research as a whole: TCR sequence clusters from the two donors were found to be largely donor specific. In two donors, T-cell clones that expanded and contracted after mild COVID-19 were tracked by sequencing TCRalpha and TCRbeta repertoires over time. The cohort was made up of two young adult volunteers, one female and one male, who were previously healthy.

These reads were obtained on an Illumina NovaSeq 6000. TCRalpha and TCRbeta cDNA libraries were constructed by 5'RACE with constant-segment primers, with sample barcodes and unique molecular identifiers being introduced. Trizol reagent was used to extract RNA from every sample. Libraries were amplified in two PCR steps, with a second sample barcode and Illumina TruSeq adapters added in the second step. Libraries were sequenced on an Illumina NovaSeq with 2 x 150 bp paired-end reads. Per the source publication's procedure: The reads were demultiplexed and collapsed into UMI-guided consensus sequences using migec v1.2.7. With mixcr v2.1.11, UMI consensuses were aligned to TRA and TRB V and J templates and assembled into clonotypes. Clonotypes were classified as expanded or contracted when called significant by both edgeR and NoisET, with noise models trained on biological replicates. For edgeR calls, the thresholds were a false discovery rate-adjusted p below 0.01 and a log2 fold-change of 1. PCA with hierarchical clustering of max-normalized trajectories of the 1000 most abundant clonotypes was used as exploratory dynamics analysis. Each responding clone was given a CD4 or CD8 phenotype based on the CD4+ and CD8+ repertoires, which had been sequenced separately. TCRdb took the public reads, trimmed them with fastp at Q25, ran MiXCR for clone calling and kept in-frame beta chains. Every CDR3 protein is listed once, alongside the most common genes and DNA of its rows. TCRdb, rather than the study authors, made the V and J calls. The sample table records 400,000 or so distinct CDR3 sequences; approximately 20% of these occur just once. Around 8% of the sample belongs to the ten largest clones.

Summary of the overall study and its limitations: Clones contracting from day 15 to 85 had balanced CD4/CD8 phenotypes, while a second wave expanding from day 15 to 37 was biased towards CD4+. The study covered only a couple of mild cases, and larger cohorts including severe cases with pre-infection samples were considered necessary. SARS-CoV-2 specificity of the second-wave clones peaking on day 37 was not confirmed. Some responding clones were detected in pre-infection memory, which suggested that pre-existing cross-reactive memory T cells had joined the SARS-CoV-2 response. Contracting CD4+ clones appeared mostly in the CM and EM memory subsets, whereas CD8+ clones were enriched in EMRA.

This clonotype has just a few counts. What this receptor recognizes is not known. No quality values exist for individual bases; no much larger clone is one base distant. PBMCs were isolated by Ficoll-Paque density gradient centrifugation. Per the germline V gene, MGHRA is the CDR1 and YSYEKL is the CDR2. From the cysteine up to the phenylalanine, the CDR3 has a length of 14 residues. CDR3 DNA is the only sequence kept; it has 42 bases, read in frame from the first base. At the junction V is shortened by 0 bases and J by 10 bases; bases outside the gene matches: 5. Recombination connected TRBV4-1 to TRBJ2-4; the junction holds 8 bases that match TRBD2. What was sequenced was PBMCs or a T cell subset sorted from them (not recorded which). This TCR came from an adult woman who had mild COVID-19 (a few samples of this study predate the infection). The sample titles of this study are shuffled in the database, so cell type and time point are left out; the donor was told from shared clones. Here is the DNA: TGCGCCAGCAGCCAAGATGCCGGGGGGGGGATTCAGTACTTC. Its amino acids are CASSQDAGGGIQYF.